This T cell receptor (beta chain) comes out of a study of blood T cell repertoires in COVID-19. Overall study: Some COVID-19 samples were acute and others convalescent; all came from the United States, Italy and Spain.

The protocol was immunoSEQ multiplex PCR, while the TCRdb copy is restricted to in-frame clones and leaves out a portion. Of approximately 140,000 clones in the sample, roughly 80% are singletons; the top ten hold around 6.8%. V lost 4 bases and J 1 base, leaving 9 bases between the germline ends. This CDR3 is 14 amino acids long. Germline V CDR1 and CDR2: SGHRS, YFSETQ. The material sequenced was peripheral blood. The clonotype comes from a human donor in a cohort sampled during active COVID-19. The V call is TRBV5-1, the J call TRBJ1-3; D unresolved. CDR3 in amino acids: CASSLDVSGNTIYF. Here the CDR3 DNA reads TGCGCCAGCAGCCTGGATGTATCTGGAAACACCATATATTTT.